The entry below gives a single TCR beta chain sequence along with its context. Its target is unknown. The junction departs from germline at one end; a sequencing error may be responsible. This sample was included in a study of T-cell memory formation after mild COVID-19. Study-level information: Largely, the TCR clusters proved donor specific.

Study results and limitations: Whereas later expanders leaned CD4+, clones contracting day 15 to 85 showed a balanced CD4/CD8 makeup. Largely, contracting CD4+ clones fell within CM and EM, and contracting CD8+ clones within EMRA.

The length of the CDR3 is 13 residues. Constant-segment primers were used for 5'RACE, and the resulting TCR alpha and TCR beta cDNA libraries carried sample barcodes and UMIs. Each CDR3 protein is one row after TCRdb ran MiXCR on the 5' RACE reads. In the table there are more than 250,000 distinct CDR3 sequences, roughly 17% of which are singletons. V is TRBV12-3 or TRBV12-4 and J is TRBJ1-6; D unclear. The receptor was derived from a young man who had mild COVID-19 (a few samples of this study predate the infection). Cell type and time point are not known. The specimen sequenced was PBMCs or a T cell subset sorted from them (not recorded which). The CDR3 here is CASSLNADSPLHF. The CDR3 region has the DNA TGTGCCAGCAGTTTAAACGCAGATTCACCCCTACACTTT.